The 28 T cell receptor beta chains below come from one sample, sequenced in a study of CD8+ T cells in alopecia areata. Sequencing used cDNA as its template, made by extracting RNA and reverse transcribing it. The assay was immunoSEQ multiplex PCR, and TCRdb's table has in-frame clones only and misses some. The table records about 150,000 clones, around 50% of them present only once. The starting material was CD8+ T cells sorted from blood, obtained at week 0. The receptors here all came from a human donor with alopecia areata.

The gene calls are TRBV23-1 and TRBJ2-3; D is ambiguous. TRBV23-1 is marked as an open reading frame, function uncertain. The CDR3 spans 13 residues. V lost 3 bases to trimming and J lost 4 bases, with 8 bases between them. The CDR3 reads CASSHKVADTQYF. The CDR3 DNA follows: TGCGCCAGCAGTCATAAGGTGGCAGATACGCAGTATTTT.

Here the CDR3 DNA reads TGTGCCTGGACCATGGGAGGCCTAAATCAGCCCCAGCATTTT. It translates to CAWTMGGLNQPQHF. V and J are TRBV30 and TRBJ1-5; D gene ambiguous. Germline CDR1 reads GTSNPN; CDR2 reads SVGIG (reference sequence). This CDR3 comprises 14 residues. V was clipped by 4 bases and J by 4 bases, with 14 bases between them. The complete variable domain, with remaining parts taken from reference TRBV30 and TRBJ1-5, reads SQTIHQWPATLVQPVGSPLSLECTVEGTSNPNLYWYRQAAGRGLQLLFYSVGIGQISSEVPQNLSASRPQDRQFILSSKKLLLSDSGFYLCAWTMGGLNQPQHFGDGTRLSIL.

V gene TRBV5-4 combines with J gene TRBJ2-2, with D possibly called TRBD1 or TRBD2 (5 bases each). Germline CDR1 is SGHNT and CDR2 is YYREEE (reference sequence). This CDR3 is 14 amino acids long. V was clipped by 4 bases and J by 6 bases, with 13 bases between them. The CDR3 sequence: CASSTGLESGELFF. The CDR3 nucleotides are TGTGCCAGCAGCACGGGGCTAGAGTCCGGGGAGCTGTTTTTT.

For the CDR3, the DNA is TGCGCCAGCAGCGGGACAGGGCGCCATCAGCCCCAGCATTTT. Translating gives CASSGTGRHQPQHF. J is TRBJ1-5 and V is TRBV23-1, with 9 bases aligning to TRBD1. TRBV23-1 is treated as an ORF (open reading frame) with a function not yet certain. V shed 6 bases, J shed 5 bases, and the junction held 5 bases outside the gene matches. The CDR3 length is 14 residues.

The chain has TRBV5-6 and TRBJ2-5; 8 nucleotides line up with TRBD2. CDR3 size: 15 residues. The V segment lost 0 bases and the J segment 4 bases; nucleotides outside the gene matches: 5. Germline V gives CDR1 SGHDT, CDR2 YYEEEE. The CDR3, as DNA: TGTGCCAGCAGCTTGGCGGGGGGGCCTGGAGAGACCCAGTACTTC. Protein product: CASSLAGGPGETQYF. Together with reference TRBV5-6 and TRBJ2-5, the CDR3 gives the full variable domain: DAGVTQSPTHLIKTRGQQVTLRCSPKSGHDTVSWYQQALGQGPQFIFQYYEEEERQRGNFPDRFSGHQFPNYSSELNVNALLLGDSALYLCASSLAGGPGETQYFGPGTRLLVL.

The V call is TRBV25-1, the J call TRBJ2-5, with TRBD1 identical over 7 bases. The CDR3 has 15 amino acids. The trim removed 4 bases at V and 9 bases at J, leaving 14 bases unmatched. Germline values: CDR1 MGHDK, CDR2 SYGVNS. For the CDR3, the DNA is TGTGCCAGCAGTGGGTCAAGGGGGCGGGTAAGGTCCCAGTACTTC. Residues: CASSGSRGRVRSQYF.

This sequence joins TRBV25-1 and TRBJ2-1, with D possibly being TRBD2 (6 bases). The germline V gene encodes CDR1 MGHDK and CDR2 SYGVNS. The V end was cut by 8 bases, the J end by 10 bases, with 9 bases between. This CDR3 has 10 amino acids. CDR3 region: CASSRGEQFF. CDR3 nucleotide sequence: TGTGCCAGCTCTCGGGGGGAGCAGTTCTTC.

The chain uses TRBV14 and TRBJ2-7; D gene unclear. The V end lost 1 base, the J end lost 4 bases, and 5 bases lay between the germline ends. Per germline, CDR1 SGHDN and CDR2 FVKESK. This CDR3 is 12 amino acids long. In DNA form, the CDR3 reads TGTGCCAGCAGCCAAGGTGGTTACGAGCAGTACTTC. Its translation is CASSQGGYEQYF.

The V and J genes are TRBV5-1 and TRBJ2-7, with a weak D call TRBD1 (6 bases). Germline CDR1 reads SGHRS; CDR2 reads YFSETQ. The CDR3 extends over 15 amino acids. V lost 0 bases to trimming and J lost 5 bases, with 15 bases between them. The CDR3 nucleotides read TGCGCCAGCAGCTTGGGGGGGCTAGCATCCCACGAGCAGTACTTC. This codes for CASSLGGLASHEQYF.

This clone was counted only a few times. This chain links TRBV25-1 with TRBJ2-1; D gene unclear. The CDR3 extends over 11 amino acids. Germline CDR1 reads MGHDK; CDR2 reads SYGVNS. V dropped 1 base and J dropped 7 bases, with 2 bases sitting between them. DNA of the CDR3: TGTGCCAGCAGTGAATTGAATGAGCAGTTCTTC. It yields the protein CASSELNEQFF.

The chain's CDR3 is CASSQFRSGDEAFF. The CDR3 DNA is TGCGCCAGCAGTCAGTTTAGGTCGGGCGATGAAGCTTTCTTT. J is TRBJ1-1 and V is TRBV4-3; no clear D gene. The CDR3 has 14 amino acids. CDR1 and CDR2 from the germline V gene are LGHNA and YSLEER. V dropped 6 bases and J dropped 7 bases, with 18 bases sitting between them.

Note on this clone: Additional DNA sequences in this sample encode the identical CDR3. The rearrangement links TRBV29-1 to TRBJ2-2; no clear D. V lost 4 bases and J lost 1, with 1 base in between. The CDR3 is 11 amino acids. Germline V gene data show CDR1 as SQVTM and CDR2 as ANQGSEA. CDR3 loop: CSVVNTGELFF. In nucleotides, the CDR3 is TGCAGCGTTGTGAACACCGGGGAGCTGTTTTTT.

This chain links TRBV7-8 with TRBJ2-4, with unresolved D. The CDR3 extends over 13 amino acids. Germline V gives CDR1 SGHVS, CDR2 FQNEAQ. Trimming took 5 bases from V and 7 from J, leaving 12 bases between them. CDR3 in amino acids: CASSPALHNIQYF. The CDR3 bases are TGTGCCAGCAGCCCGGCACTACACAACATTCAGTACTTC.

The rearrangement joins TRBV7-2 to TRBJ2-5; no reliable D call. CDR1 and CDR2 from the germline V gene are SGHTA and FQGNSA. The CDR3 consists of 16 residues. The ends were cut back, 5 bases at V and 7 bases at J, with 23 bases in the middle. CDR3 nucleotide sequence: TGTGCCAGCAGCCCGCGCCCCGGGTCTCCGGCAGGGACCCAGTACTTC. Protein sequence: CASSPRPGSPAGTQYF.

This clone was seen more than once but under ten times. The chain combines TRBV27 with TRBJ1-2; D is undetermined. The CDR3 is 18 residues long. Germline CDR1 and CDR2: MNHEY and SMNVEV (reference sequence). Trimming took 5 bases from V and 1 from J, leaving 23 bases between them. CDR3 DNA sequence: TGTGCCAGCAGTCAAATGCCTGAACCCGGACGAGATAACTATGGCTACACCTTC. This translates into CASSQMPEPGRDNYGYTF.

The V gene is TRBV13, the J gene TRBJ1-1; 7 nucleotides agree with TRBD1. This CDR3 has 14 amino acids. The germline V gene encodes CDR1 PRHDT and CDR2 FYEKMQ (reference sequence). With V trimmed by 5 bases and J by 4 bases, 7 bases remained unmatched. The CDR3 loop reads CASSPGTEGTEAFF. The CDR3 DNA follows: TGTGCCAGCAGCCCTGGGACAGAAGGCACTGAAGCTTTCTTT.

This clone was observed a few times. This rearrangement joins TRBV29-1 to TRBJ1-1; 12 positions match TRBD1. The CDR3 contains 20 residues. Unmatched junction bases numbered 15, after V lost 0 bases and J lost 1 base. The V gene's germline CDR1 is SQVTM and CDR2 ANQGSEA. CDR3 coding DNA: TGCAGCGTTGAAGATCCGGTCGGGGACAGGGGGCGTGAATGGAACACTGAAGCTTTCTTT. Protein: CSVEDPVGDRGREWNTEAFF.

This chain joins TRBV9 and TRBJ1-6; 7 positions match TRBD1. Germline V gives CDR1 SGDLS, CDR2 YYNGEE. The CDR3 is 15 amino acids. The ends lost 0 bases at V and 10 bases at J; junction bases unmatched: 7. The CDR3 loop is CASSVAEGGPSPLHF. The DNA for the CDR3 is TGTGCCAGCAGCGTAGCGGAAGGGGGCCCCTCACCCCTCCACTTT.

This clone is labeled medium-sized (0.01 to 0.1%). The chain recombines TRBV30 with TRBJ2-1; D gene uncertain. The CDR3 loop spans 11 amino acids. Deletions cut 5 bases from V and 8 bases from J, with 10 bases between. Germline CDR1 GTSNPN, CDR2 SVGIG (reference sequence). The chain's CDR3 is CAWASGYEQFF. For the CDR3, the DNA is TGTGCCTGGGCTTCGGGCTATGAGCAGTTCTTC.

The chain joins TRBV7-9 to TRBJ2-1; the D is unclear. The CDR3 runs to 11 residues. Trimming removed 3 bases from V and 10 bases from J, with 7 bases in between. The germline gives CDR1 SEHNR, CDR2 FQNEAQ (reference sequence). In nucleotides, the CDR3 is TGTGCCAGCAGCTTTTCGGAGGAGCAGTTCTTC. Encoded protein: CASSFSEEQFF.

J is TRBJ2-3 and V is TRBV6-6; D gene unclear. V shed 5 bases and J shed 5 bases, with 14 bases lying between them. Germline CDR1 MNHNY, CDR2 SVGAGI (reference sequence). The CDR3 runs 14 residues. The CDR3 DNA sequence: TGTGCCAGCAGTCTAGACTCGGAAAGAGATACGCAGTATTTT. Translating gives CASSLDSERDTQYF.

This CDR3 reads CASSLEGVRYEQYF. The CDR3 DNA is TGTGCCAGCAGCTTAGAGGGGGTTAGGTACGAGCAGTACTTC. The rearrangement joins TRBV7-2 to TRBJ2-7, with D perhaps matching TRBD1 (6 bases). Germline V gene sequence: CDR1 SGHTA, CDR2 FQGNSA. The CDR3 runs 14 residues. The V end lost 1 base, the J end lost 4 bases, and 11 bases lay between the germline ends.

A few counts support this clone. The V and J genes are TRBV29-1 and TRBJ2-4, with 7 nucleotides matching TRBD1. Losses at the gene ends were 6 bases for V and 0 bases for J; bases not matched to a gene: 8. The CDR3 sequence is 15 residues long. From germline, CDR1 is SQVTM and CDR2 ANQGSEA. CDR3 protein: CSVRDRATAKNIQYF. The CDR3 bases are TGCAGCGTGAGAGACAGGGCAACAGCCAAAAACATTCAGTACTTC. Full variable domain (outside the CDR3, taken from reference TRBV29-1 and TRBJ2-4): SAVISQKPSRDICQRGTSLTIQCQVDSQVTMMFWYRQQPGQSLTLIATANQGSEATYESGFVIDKFPISRPNLTFSTLTVSNMSPEDSSIYLCSVRDRATAKNIQYFGAGTRLSVL.

This clone was counted once. The chain has TRBV6-6 and TRBJ2-1, with TRBD2 matching over 13 bases. CDR3 size: 15 residues. Germline CDR1 and CDR2: MNHNY and SVGAGI (reference sequence). Trimming removed 5 bases from V and 7 bases from J; junction bases left unmatched: 5. CDR3 DNA sequence: TGTGCCAGCAGTCCCACTAGCGGGGGGGCGAATGAGCAGTTCTTC. It is translated as CASSPTSGGANEQFF.

The gene calls are TRBV29-1 and TRBJ1-1; possibly TRBD1 for D (5 bases). The CDR3 length is 14 residues. The V and J ends lost 7 bases and 3 bases respectively, with 18 bases between them. Germline V lookup: CDR1 SQVTM, CDR2 ANQGSEA. The CDR3 sequence: CSACEAPQDTEAFF. For the CDR3, the DNA is TGCAGCGCGTGTGAGGCTCCACAGGACACTGAAGCTTTCTTT.

The V and J genes are TRBV15 and TRBJ1-1; TRBD1 agrees at 7 bases. The CDR3 runs 17 residues. Germline lookup yields CDR1 LNHNV and CDR2 YYDKDF (reference sequence). V dropped 3 bases and J dropped 2; count of bases not matched to a gene: 12. The DNA of the CDR3 is TGTGCCACCAGCAGGGACCGACAGGGCGGGAGAAACACTGAAGCTTTCTTT. Its translation: CATSRDRQGGRNTEAFF. The full variable domain, its missing parts supplied by reference TRBV15 and TRBJ1-1, is DAMVIQNPRYQVTQFGKPVTLSCSQTLNHNVMYWYQQKSSQAPKLLFHYYDKDFNNEADTPDNFQSRRPNTSFCFLDIRSPGLGDTAMYLCATSRDRQGGRNTEAFFGQGTRLTVV.

The J gene is TRBJ2-1, the V gene TRBV2; 11 bases align to TRBD2. Germline-derived CDR1 and CDR2 are SNHLY and FYNNEI. The CDR3 loop spans 15 amino acids. Trimming removed 6 bases from V and 3 bases from J; junction bases left unmatched: 4. CDR3 in DNA: TGTGCCAGCAGAGCCACTAGCGGGGGCTACAATGAGCAGTTCTTC. Protein product: CASRATSGGYNEQFF. The whole variable domain, filled in from reference TRBV2 and TRBJ2-1, reads EPEVTQTPSHQVTQMGQEVILRCVPISNHLYFYWYRQILGQKVEFLVSFYNNEISEKSEIFDDQFSVERPDGSNFTLKIRSTKLEDSAMYFCASRATSGGYNEQFFGPGTRLTVL.

This sequence joins TRBV29-1 and TRBJ2-1; tentatively, D is TRBD1 (5 bases). CDR1 is SQVTM, CDR2 ANQGSEA, per germline. V shed 7 bases and J shed 1 base, with 17 bases lying between them. The CDR3 totals 15 residues. The CDR3 loop reads CSAQRGSGSYNEQFF. CDR3 bases: TGCAGCGCCCAAAGGGGTAGTGGTTCCTACAATGAGCAGTTCTTC.